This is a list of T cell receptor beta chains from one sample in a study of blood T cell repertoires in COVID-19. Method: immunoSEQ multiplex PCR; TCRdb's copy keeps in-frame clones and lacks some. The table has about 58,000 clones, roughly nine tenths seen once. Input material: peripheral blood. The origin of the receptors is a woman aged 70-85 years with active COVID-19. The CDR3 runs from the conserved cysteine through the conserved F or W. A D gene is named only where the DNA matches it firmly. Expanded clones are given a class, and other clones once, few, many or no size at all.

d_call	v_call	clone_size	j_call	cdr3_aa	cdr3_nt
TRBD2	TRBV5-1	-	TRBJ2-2	CASSSGLAGGPTGELFF	TGCGCCAGCAGCTCGGGACTAGCGGGAGGCCCTACCGGGGAGCTGTTTTTT
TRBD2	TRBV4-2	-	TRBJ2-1	CASSQATPPTGTSGRSSYNEQFF	TGTGCCAGCAGCCAAGCCACGCCTCCAACCGGGACTAGCGGGAGGAGCTCCTACAATGAGCAGTTCTTC
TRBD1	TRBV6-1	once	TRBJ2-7	CASSEGDRGDEQYF	TGTGCCAGCAGTGAGGGGGACAGGGGCGACGAGCAGTACTTC
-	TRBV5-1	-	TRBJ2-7	CASSLLSGNYEQYF	TGCGCCAGCAGCTTACTTTCCGGGAACTACGAGCAGTACTTC
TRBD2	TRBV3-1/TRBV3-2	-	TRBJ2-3	CASSPETSGIVVADTQYF	TGTGCCAGCAGCCCGGAGACTAGCGGGATTGTTGTCGCAGATACGCAGTATTTT
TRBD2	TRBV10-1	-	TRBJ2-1	CASGTSGLNEQFF	TGCGCCAGTGGGACTAGCGGGTTAAATGAGCAGTTCTTC
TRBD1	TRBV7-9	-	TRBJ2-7	CASSDSYRDRVYEQYF	TGTGCCAGCAGCGATTCCTACCGGGACAGGGTCTACGAGCAGTACTTC
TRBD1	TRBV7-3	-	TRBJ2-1	CASSPLTTGRNEQFF	TGTGCCAGCAGCCCACTCACGACAGGGCGTAATGAGCAGTTCTTC
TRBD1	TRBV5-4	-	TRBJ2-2	CASSLRTGWSGELFF	TGTGCCAGCAGCTTACGGACAGGGTGGTCCGGGGAGCTGTTTTTT
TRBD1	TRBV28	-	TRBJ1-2	CASRTPGQGNGYTF	TGTGCCAGCAGGACGCCGGGACAGGGGAATGGCTACACCTTC
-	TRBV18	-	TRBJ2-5	CASNSRAGPTETQYF	TGTGCCAGCAATTCCCGCGCGGGACCCACGGAGACCCAGTACTTC
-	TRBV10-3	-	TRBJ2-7	CAISWSSYEQYF	TGTGCCATCAGTTGGAGCTCCTACGAGCAGTACTTC
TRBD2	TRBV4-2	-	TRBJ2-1	CASSHLSGSSYNEQFF	TGTGCCAGCAGCCACCTTAGCGGGAGCTCCTACAATGAGCAGTTCTTC
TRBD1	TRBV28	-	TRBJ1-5	CASRQTYRGSNQPQHF	TGTGCCAGCAGACAAACCTACAGGGGAAGCAATCAGCCCCAGCATTTT
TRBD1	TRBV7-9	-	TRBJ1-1	CASSFGQGNTEAFF	TGTGCCAGCAGCTTCGGACAGGGGAACACTGAAGCTTTCTTT
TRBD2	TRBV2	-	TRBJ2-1	CASTQRELGHEQFF	TGTGCCAGCACGCAGCGGGAGTTAGGACATGAGCAGTTCTTC
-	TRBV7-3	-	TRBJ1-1	CASSLDRNTEAFF	TGTGCCAGCAGCCTGGACAGAAACACTGAAGCTTTCTTT
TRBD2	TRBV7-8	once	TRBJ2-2	CASGTSGNTGELFF	TGTGCCAGCGGGACTAGCGGAAACACCGGGGAGCTGTTTTTT
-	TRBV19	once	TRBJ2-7	CASSIDKGLSGEQYF	TGTGCCAGTAGTATAGATAAGGGGCTTTCTGGCGAGCAGTACTTC
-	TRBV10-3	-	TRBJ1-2	CAISASDYGYTF	TGTGCCATCAGTGCCTCAGACTATGGCTACACCTTC
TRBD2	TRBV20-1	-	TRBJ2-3	CSASLVAGAADTQYF	TGCAGTGCTAGTCTGGTAGCGGGAGCAGCAGATACGCAGTATTTT
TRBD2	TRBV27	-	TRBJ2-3	CASSTGLAGAADTQYF	TGTGCCAGCAGCACGGGACTAGCGGGAGCTGCCGATACGCAGTATTTT
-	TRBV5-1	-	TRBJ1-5	CASSLFPGSGNQPQHF	TGCGCCAGCAGCTTGTTTCCGGGGTCGGGCAATCAGCCCCAGCATTTT
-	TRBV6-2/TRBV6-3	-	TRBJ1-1	CASSYPGGGAATSNTEAFF	TGTGCCAGCAGTTATCCGGGGGGCGGGGCCGCGACCTCGAACACTGAAGCTTTCTTT
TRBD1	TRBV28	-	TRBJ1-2	CASSSPTGGAGGYTF	TGTGCCAGCAGTTCCCCGACAGGGGGCGCTGGTGGCTACACCTTC
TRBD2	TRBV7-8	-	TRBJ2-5	CASSLAGLVAEETQYF	TGTGCCAGCAGCTTAGCGGGACTAGTTGCGGAAGAGACCCAGTACTTC
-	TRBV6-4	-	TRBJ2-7	CASSATAGQYEQYF	TGTGCCAGCAGTGCCACTGCGGGGCAGTACGAGCAGTACTTC
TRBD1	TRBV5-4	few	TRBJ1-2	CASSLGTGSGTGYTF	TGTGCCAGCAGCTTGGGGACAGGGAGTGGAACTGGCTACACCTTC
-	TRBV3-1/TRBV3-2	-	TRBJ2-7	CASSQGGGTYEQYF	TGTGCCAGCAGCCAAGGCGGCGGGACCTACGAGCAGTACTTC
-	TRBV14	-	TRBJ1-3	CASSPTVSGNTIYF	TGTGCCAGCAGCCCGACAGTCTCTGGAAACACCATATATTTT
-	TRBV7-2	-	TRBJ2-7	CASSLAFLSEQYF	TGTGCCAGCAGCTTAGCGTTTCTATCCGAGCAGTACTTC
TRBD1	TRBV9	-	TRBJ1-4	CASSAGTATNEKLFF	TGTGCCAGCAGCGCCGGGACAGCAACTAATGAAAAACTGTTTTTT
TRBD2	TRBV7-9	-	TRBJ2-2	CASSPRLAGGAGELFF	TGTGCCAGCAGCCCACGACTAGCGGGAGGTGCCGGGGAGCTGTTTTTT
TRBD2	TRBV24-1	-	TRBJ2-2	CATSPEIAGGPGELFF	TGTGCCACCAGCCCGGAGATAGCGGGAGGTCCCGGGGAGCTGTTTTTT
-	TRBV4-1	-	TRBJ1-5	CASSQVPGANQPQHF	TGCGCCAGCAGCCAAGTCCCAGGGGCAAATCAGCCCCAGCATTTT
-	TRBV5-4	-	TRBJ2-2	CASSSLTSNTGELFF	TGTGCCAGCAGCTCCCTGACATCGAACACCGGGGAGCTGTTTTTT
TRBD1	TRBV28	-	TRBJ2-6	CASSTYPGQGIKSSGANVLTF	TGTGCCAGCAGTACTTACCCGGGACAGGGGATTAAGAGCTCTGGGGCCAACGTCCTGACTTTC
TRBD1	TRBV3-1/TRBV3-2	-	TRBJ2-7	CASSQGGQGYF	TGTGCCAGCAGCCAAGGGGGACAGGGGTACTTC
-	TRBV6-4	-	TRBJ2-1	CAPDSRCSYNEQFF	TGTGCCCCCGATAGCCGTTGCTCCTACAATGAGCAGTTCTTC
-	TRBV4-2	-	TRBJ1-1	CASSQEYSYTEAFF	TGTGCCAGCAGCCAAGAGTATAGTTACACTGAAGCTTTCTTT
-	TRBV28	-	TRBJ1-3	CASSSGARGNTIYF	TGTGCCAGCAGTTCAGGGGCTCGTGGAAACACCATATATTTT
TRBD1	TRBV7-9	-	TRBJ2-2	CASSETTGSGELFF	TGTGCCAGCAGCGAGACGACAGGGTCCGGGGAGCTGTTTTTT
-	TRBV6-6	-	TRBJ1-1	CASREGTGNTEAFF	TGTGCCAGCAGGGAGGGGACGGGAAACACTGAAGCTTTCTTT
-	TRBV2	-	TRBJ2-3	CASSVEQGSGGTDTQYF	TGTGCCAGCAGTGTAGAACAGGGAAGCGGTGGTACAGATACGCAGTATTTT
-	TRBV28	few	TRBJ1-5	CASSLTPAGELSQPQHF	TGTGCCAGCAGTTTAACCCCGGCAGGGGAATTAAGTCAGCCCCAGCATTTT
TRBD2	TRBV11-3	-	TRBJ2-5	CASSPRTSGISQETQYF	TGTGCCAGCAGCCCCAGGACTAGCGGTATCTCCCAAGAGACCCAGTACTTC
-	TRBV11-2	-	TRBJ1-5	CASSPDPKGTQHF	TGTGCCAGCAGCCCCGACCCGAAGGGGACCCAGCATTTT
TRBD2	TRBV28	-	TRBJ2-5	CASSPHRTSGTMSQYF	TGTGCCAGCAGTCCCCACCGGACTAGCGGGACTATGTCCCAGTACTTC
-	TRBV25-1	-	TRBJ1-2	CASSERGGAFDGYTF	TGTGCCAGCAGTGAACGGGGAGGAGCATTTGATGGCTACACCTTC
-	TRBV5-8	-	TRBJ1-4	CASSQGDQGTKGEKLFF	TGTGCCAGCAGCCAGGGCGATCAGGGGACAAAGGGTGAAAAACTGTTTTTT
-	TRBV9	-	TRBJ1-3	CASSFEDHSGNTIYF	TGTGCCAGCAGCTTTGAGGATCACTCTGGAAACACCATATATTTT
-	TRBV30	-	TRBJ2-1	CAWSGTGGTYNEQFF	TGTGCCTGGAGTGGTACTGGAGGTACCTACAATGAGCAGTTCTTC
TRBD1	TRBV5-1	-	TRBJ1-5	CASSPDRADQPQHF	TGCGCCAGCAGCCCGGACAGGGCGGACCAGCCCCAGCATTTT
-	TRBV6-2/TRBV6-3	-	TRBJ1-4	CASSYSRGTNEKLFF	TGTGCCAGCAGTTACTCACGAGGGACTAATGAAAAACTGTTTTTT
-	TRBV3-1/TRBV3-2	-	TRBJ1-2	CASSPRQQTSLRANYGYTF	TGTGCCAGCAGCCCACGACAGCAGACCTCCCTCCGAGCTAACTATGGCTACACCTTC
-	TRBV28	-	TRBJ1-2	CASSFEGGHNYGYTF	TGTGCCAGCAGTTTCGAAGGTGGGCATAACTATGGCTACACCTTC
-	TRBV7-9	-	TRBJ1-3	CASSSTVTGNTIYF	TGTGCCAGCAGCTCTACAGTTACTGGAAACACCATATATTTT
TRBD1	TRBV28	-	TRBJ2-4	CASSLPGQGGNIQYF	TGTGCCAGCAGTCTCCCCGGACAGGGGGGGAACATTCAGTACTTC
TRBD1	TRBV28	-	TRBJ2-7	CASSFMGQRTYEQYF	TGTGCCAGCAGTTTCATGGGACAGCGAACCTACGAGCAGTACTTC